The clone carrying this T cell receptor beta chain was counted a single time. Its antigen is currently unknown. V was pared by 7 bases and J by 5 bases, with 3 bases of the junction left unmatched. Germline V CDR1 and CDR2: ENHRY, SYGVKD. This CDR3 contains 14 residues. Sequenced by immunoSEQ multiplex PCR; TCRdb stores in-frame clones only, minus some. The sample has 20,000 or so clones, roughly four fifths seen once. This record comes from a study of CD4 T cells in relation to SARS-CoV-2 and coronaviruses. Turning to the study itself: TCR beta CDR3s were sequenced after roughly 10-day antigen culture of PBMCs. Controls used an HIV-1 Nef peptide pool or no peptide.

CD4+ T cells from unexposed donors were obtained before the COVID-19 pandemic (2011-2018). Isolation of CD4+ T cells took place after 10 days in culture. The sequence derives from a human donor in good health. Sequencing used CD4+ T cells from PBMCs, cultured in vitro. The rearrangement joins TRBV10-3 to TRBJ2-2; 11 positions agree with TRBD1. The CDR3, as DNA: TGTGCCATCATGGGGACAGGGGGAACCGGGGAGCTGTTTTTT. It specifies CAIMGTGGTGELFF.